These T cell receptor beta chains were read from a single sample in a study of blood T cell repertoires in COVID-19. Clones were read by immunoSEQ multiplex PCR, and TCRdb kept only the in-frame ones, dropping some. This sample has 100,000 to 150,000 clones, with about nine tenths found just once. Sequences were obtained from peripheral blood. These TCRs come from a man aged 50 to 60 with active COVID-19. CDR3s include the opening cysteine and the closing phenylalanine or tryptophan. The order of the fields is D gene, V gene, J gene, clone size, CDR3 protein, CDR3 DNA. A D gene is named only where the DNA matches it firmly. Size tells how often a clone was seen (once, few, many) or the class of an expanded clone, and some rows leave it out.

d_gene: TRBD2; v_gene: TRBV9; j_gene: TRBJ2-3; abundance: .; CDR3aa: CASSASGGGDTQYF; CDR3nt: TGTGCCAGCAGCGCCAGCGGGGGAGGTGATACGCAGTATTTT
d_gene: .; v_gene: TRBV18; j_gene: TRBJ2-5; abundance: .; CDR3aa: CASSRGQEETQYF; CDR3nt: TGTGCCAGCTCACGCGGGCAGGAGGAGACCCAGTACTTC
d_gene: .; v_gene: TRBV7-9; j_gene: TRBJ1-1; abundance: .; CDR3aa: CASSLTIGEEGEAFF; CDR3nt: TGTGCCAGCAGCTTGACCATCGGTGAGGAGGGTGAAGCTTTCTTT
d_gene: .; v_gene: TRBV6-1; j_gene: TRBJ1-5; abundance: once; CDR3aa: CASSETGIHTNQPQHF; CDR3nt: TGTGCCAGCAGTGAAACAGGGATACACACCAATCAGCCCCAGCATTTT
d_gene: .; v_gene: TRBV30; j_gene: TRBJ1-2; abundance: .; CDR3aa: CAWTPVSMSGYTF; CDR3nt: TGTGCCTGGACGCCGGTCTCTATGAGTGGCTACACCTTC
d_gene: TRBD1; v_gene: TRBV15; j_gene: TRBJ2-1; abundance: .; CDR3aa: CATSRDPDRVAEQFF; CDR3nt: TGTGCCACCAGCAGAGATCCCGACAGGGTAGCTGAGCAGTTCTTC
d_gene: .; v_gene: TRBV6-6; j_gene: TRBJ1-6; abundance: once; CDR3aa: CASNMAKGPPLHF; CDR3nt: TGTGCCAGCAACATGGCTAAGGGGCCCCCCCTCCACTTT
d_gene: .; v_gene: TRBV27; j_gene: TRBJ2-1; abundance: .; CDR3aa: CASSLGLLNEQFF; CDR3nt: TGTGCCAGCAGTTTAGGACTTCTAAATGAGCAGTTCTTC
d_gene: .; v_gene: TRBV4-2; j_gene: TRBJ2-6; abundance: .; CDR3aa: CASSRKVRGFSGANVLTF; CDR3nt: TGTGCCAGCAGCCGAAAAGTCAGGGGTTTCTCTGGGGCCAACGTCCTGACTTTC
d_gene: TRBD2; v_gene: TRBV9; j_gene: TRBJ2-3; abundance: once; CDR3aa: CASSVAGFSGRARGDDTQYF; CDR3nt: TGTGCCAGCAGCGTAGCTGGGTTCTCCGGGAGGGCTAGAGGCGACGATACGCAGTATTTT
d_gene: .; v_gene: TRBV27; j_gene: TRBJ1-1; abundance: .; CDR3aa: CASSTGYMNTEAFF; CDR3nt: TGTGCCAGCAGTACAGGTTACATGAACACTGAAGCTTTCTTT
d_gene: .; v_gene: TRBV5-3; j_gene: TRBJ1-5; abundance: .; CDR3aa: CARKRVFSNQPQHF; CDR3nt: TGTGCCAGAAAGCGGGTCTTTAGCAATCAGCCCCAGCATTTT
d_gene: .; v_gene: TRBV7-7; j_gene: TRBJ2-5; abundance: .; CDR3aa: CASSFGERETQYF; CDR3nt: TGTGCTAGCAGCTTTGGGGAGAGAGAGACCCAGTACTTC
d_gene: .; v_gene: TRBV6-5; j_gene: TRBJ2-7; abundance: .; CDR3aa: CASSSLDSSSQYF; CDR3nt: TGTGCCAGCAGTTCCCTCGACAGTTCCTCGCAGTACTTC
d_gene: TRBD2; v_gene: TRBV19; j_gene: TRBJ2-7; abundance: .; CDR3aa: CASSKEAGGFPYEQYF; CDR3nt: TGTGCCAGTAGTAAAGAAGCGGGGGGCTTCCCCTACGAGCAGTACTTC
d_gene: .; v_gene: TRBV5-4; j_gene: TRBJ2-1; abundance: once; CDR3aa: CASSEPQGQDEQFF; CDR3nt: TGTGCCAGCAGCGAACCCCAGGGACAAGATGAGCAGTTCTTC
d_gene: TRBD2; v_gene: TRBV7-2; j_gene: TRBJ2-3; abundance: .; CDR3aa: CASSLMTSSDTQYF; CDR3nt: TGTGCCAGCAGCTTAATGACTAGCTCAGATACGCAGTATTTT
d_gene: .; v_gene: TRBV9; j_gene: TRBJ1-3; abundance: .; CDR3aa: CASSGRQISGNTIYF; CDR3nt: TGTGCCAGCAGCGGTCGACAGATCTCTGGAAACACCATATATTTT
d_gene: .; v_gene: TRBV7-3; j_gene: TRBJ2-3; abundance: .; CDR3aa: CASSSSALSTDTQYF; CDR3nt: TGTGCCAGCAGCTCCTCCGCACTCAGCACAGATACGCAGTATTTT
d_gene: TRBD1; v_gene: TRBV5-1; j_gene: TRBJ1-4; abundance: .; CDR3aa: CASSLAGQGNEKLFF; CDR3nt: TGCGCCAGCAGCTTGGCGGGACAGGGCAATGAAAAACTGTTTTTT
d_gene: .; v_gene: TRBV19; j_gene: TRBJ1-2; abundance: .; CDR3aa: CASSNPGKGYGYTF; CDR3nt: TGTGCCAGTAGTAACCCGGGAAAGGGATATGGCTACACCTTC
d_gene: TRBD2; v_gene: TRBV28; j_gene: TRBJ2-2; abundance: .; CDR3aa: CASSLRLAGKAGELFF; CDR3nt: TGTGCCAGCAGTTTACGACTAGCGGGGAAAGCCGGGGAGCTGTTTTTT
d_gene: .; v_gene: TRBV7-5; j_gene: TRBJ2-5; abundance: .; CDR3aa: CARNTPRGRTNQETQYF; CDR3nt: TGTGCCAGAAACACCCCACGAGGGAGGACTAACCAAGAGACCCAGTACTTC
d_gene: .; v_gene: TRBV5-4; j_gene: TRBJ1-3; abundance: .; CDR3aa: CASSSLGGNTIYF; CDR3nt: TGTGCCAGCAGCTCCCTAGGAGGAAACACCATATATTTT
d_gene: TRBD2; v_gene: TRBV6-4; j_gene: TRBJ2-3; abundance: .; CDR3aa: CASSAPTSGGPTDTQYF; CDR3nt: TGTGCCAGCAGTGCTCCCACTAGCGGGGGCCCCACAGATACGCAGTATTTT
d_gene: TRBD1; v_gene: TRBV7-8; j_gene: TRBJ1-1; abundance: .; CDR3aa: CASSWTRGKSATEAFF; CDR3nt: TGTGCCAGCAGCTGGACCAGGGGGAAGTCGGCCACTGAAGCTTTCTTT
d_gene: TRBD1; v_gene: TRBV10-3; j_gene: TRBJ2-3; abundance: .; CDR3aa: CAISEQGRADTQYF; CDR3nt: TGTGCCATCAGCGAACAGGGGCGGGCAGATACGCAGTATTTT
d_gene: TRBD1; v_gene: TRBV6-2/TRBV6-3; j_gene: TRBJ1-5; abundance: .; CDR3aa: CASSWTGNNQPQHF; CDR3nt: TGTGCCAGCAGTTGGACAGGGAACAATCAGCCCCAGCATTTT
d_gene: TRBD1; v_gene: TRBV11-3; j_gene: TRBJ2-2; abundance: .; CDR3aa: CASSPGTGYTGELFF; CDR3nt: TGTGCCAGCAGCCCCGGGACAGGGTACACCGGGGAGCTGTTTTTT
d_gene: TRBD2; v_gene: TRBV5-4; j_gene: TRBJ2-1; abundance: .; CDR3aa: CASSFGLAGDNEQFF; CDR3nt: TGTGCCAGCAGCTTCGGACTAGCGGGGGACAATGAGCAGTTCTTC
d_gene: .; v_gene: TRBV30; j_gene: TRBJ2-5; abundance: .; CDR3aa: CACSGLSIQETQYF; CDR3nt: TGTGCCTGCAGTGGACTCTCCATACAAGAGACCCAGTACTTC
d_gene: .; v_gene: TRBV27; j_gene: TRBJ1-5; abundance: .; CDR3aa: CAVGGQSNQPQHF; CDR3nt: TGTGCCGTGGGCGGGCAGAGCAATCAGCCCCAGCATTTT
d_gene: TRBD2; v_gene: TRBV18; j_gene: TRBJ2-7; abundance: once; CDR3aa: CASSPQTGGPYEQYF; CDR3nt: TGTGCCAGCTCACCACAAACGGGGGGGCCCTACGAGCAGTACTTC
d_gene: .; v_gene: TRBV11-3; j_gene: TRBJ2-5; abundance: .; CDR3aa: CASSFRSSETQYF; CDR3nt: TGTGCCAGCTCGTTCCGGAGTTCGGAGACCCAGTACTTC
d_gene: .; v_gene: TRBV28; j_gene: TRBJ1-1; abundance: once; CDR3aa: CASSLGGAGATEAFF; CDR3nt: TGTGCCAGCAGTTTGGGGGGGGCGGGTGCCACTGAAGCTTTCTTT
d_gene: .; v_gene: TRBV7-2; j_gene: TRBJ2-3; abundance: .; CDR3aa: CASSPTRTTDTQYF; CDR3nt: TGTGCCAGCAGCCCTACCCGAACCACAGATACGCAGTATTTT
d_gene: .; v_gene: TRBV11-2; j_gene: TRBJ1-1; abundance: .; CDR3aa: CASSPGTRNTEAFF; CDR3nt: TGTGCCAGCAGCCCCGGGACAAGGAACACTGAAGCTTTCTTT
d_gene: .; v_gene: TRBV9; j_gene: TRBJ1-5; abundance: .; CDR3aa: CASSVAADSKQPQHF; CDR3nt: TGTGCCAGCAGCGTAGCGGCGGACAGTAAACAGCCCCAGCATTTT
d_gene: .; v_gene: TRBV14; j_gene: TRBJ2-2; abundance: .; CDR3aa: CASSQVAGLAGELFF; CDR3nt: TGTGCCAGCAGCCAAGTTGCGGGGTTGGCCGGGGAGCTGTTTTTT
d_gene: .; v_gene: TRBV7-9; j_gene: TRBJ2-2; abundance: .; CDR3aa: CASSPTRDGELFF; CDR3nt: TGTGCCAGCAGTCCCACGAGGGACGGGGAGCTGTTTTTT
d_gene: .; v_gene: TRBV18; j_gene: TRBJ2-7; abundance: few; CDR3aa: CASSPPGYRSYEQYF; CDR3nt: TGTGCCAGCTCACCACCGGGGTACAGGTCCTACGAGCAGTACTTC
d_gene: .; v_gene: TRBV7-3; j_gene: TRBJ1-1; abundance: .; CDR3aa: CASSFGGNTEAFF; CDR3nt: TGTGCCAGCAGCTTCGGGGGAAACACTGAAGCTTTCTTT
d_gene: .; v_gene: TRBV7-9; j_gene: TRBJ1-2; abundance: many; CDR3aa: CASSLHSGGRPYGYTF; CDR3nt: TGTGCCAGCAGCTTACACAGCGGGGGGCGCCCCTATGGCTACACCTTC
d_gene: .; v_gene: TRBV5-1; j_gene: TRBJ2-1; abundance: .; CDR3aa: CASSYLTGQYNEQFF; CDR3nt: TGCGCCAGCAGCTATTTGACCGGACAGTACAATGAGCAGTTCTTC
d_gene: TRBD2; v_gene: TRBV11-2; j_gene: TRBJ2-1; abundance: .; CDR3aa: CASSSTFSGDNEQFF; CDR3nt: TGTGCCAGCAGCTCGACATTTAGCGGGGACAATGAGCAGTTCTTC
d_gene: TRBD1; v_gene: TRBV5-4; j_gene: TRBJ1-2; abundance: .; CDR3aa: CASSAAGQNYGYTF; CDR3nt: TGTGCCAGCAGCGCCGCGGGACAGAACTATGGCTACACCTTC
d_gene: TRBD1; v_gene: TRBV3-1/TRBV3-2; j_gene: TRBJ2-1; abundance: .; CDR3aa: CASSQAGTGTANNEQFF; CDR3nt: TGTGCCAGCAGCCAAGCCGGAACCGGGACAGCCAACAATGAGCAGTTCTTC
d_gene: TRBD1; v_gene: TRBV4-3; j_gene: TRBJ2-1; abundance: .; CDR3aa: CASSQASGTGFYNEQFF; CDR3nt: TGCGCCAGCAGCCAAGCCTCAGGGACAGGGTTCTACAATGAGCAGTTCTTC
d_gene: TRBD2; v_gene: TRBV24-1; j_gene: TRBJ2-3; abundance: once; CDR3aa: CATSVAGADTQYF; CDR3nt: TGTGCCACCAGTGTGGCGGGGGCAGATACGCAGTATTTT
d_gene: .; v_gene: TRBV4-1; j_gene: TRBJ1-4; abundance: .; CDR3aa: CASSQLIREKLFF; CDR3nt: TGCGCCAGCAGCCAACTAATCCGGGAAAAACTGTTTTTT
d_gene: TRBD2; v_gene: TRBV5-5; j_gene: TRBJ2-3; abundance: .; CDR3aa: CASVSGLSTDTQYF; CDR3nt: TGTGCCAGCGTTAGCGGGCTTAGCACAGATACGCAGTATTTT
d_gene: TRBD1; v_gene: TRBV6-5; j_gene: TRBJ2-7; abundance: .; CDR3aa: CASSYPGTDEQYF; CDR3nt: TGTGCCAGCAGTTACCCCGGGACAGACGAGCAGTACTTC
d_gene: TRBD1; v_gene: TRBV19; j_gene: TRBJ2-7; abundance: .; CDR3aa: CASRTGLWEGSEQYF; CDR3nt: TGTGCCAGTAGGACAGGGTTATGGGAAGGGAGCGAGCAGTACTTC
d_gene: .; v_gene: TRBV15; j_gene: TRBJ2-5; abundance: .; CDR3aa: CATSRGAGAGIMETQYF; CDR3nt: TGTGCCACCAGCAGAGGGGCGGGGGCCGGTATAATGGAGACCCAGTACTTC
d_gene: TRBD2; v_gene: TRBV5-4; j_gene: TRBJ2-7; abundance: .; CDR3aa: CASSNGGGGHSLYEQYF; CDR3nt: TGTGCCAGCAGCAACGGTGGGGGGGGTCACTCCCTATACGAGCAGTACTTC
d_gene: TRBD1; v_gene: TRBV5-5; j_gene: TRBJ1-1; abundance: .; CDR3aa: CASSWTGGVGTEAFF; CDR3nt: TGTGCCAGCAGCTGGACAGGGGGCGTAGGCACTGAAGCTTTCTTT
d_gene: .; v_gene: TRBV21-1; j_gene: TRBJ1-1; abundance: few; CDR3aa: CASSTLGGSTEAFF; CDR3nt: TGTGCCAGCAGCACCTTGGGGGGTAGTACTGAAGCTTTCTTT
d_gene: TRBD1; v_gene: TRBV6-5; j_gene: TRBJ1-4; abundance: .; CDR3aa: CASSTGGTLEKLFF; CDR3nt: TGTGCCAGCAGTACAGGGGGAACTCTTGAAAAACTGTTTTTT
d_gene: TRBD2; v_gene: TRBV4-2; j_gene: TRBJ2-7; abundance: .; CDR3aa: CASSLGNSGAREQYF; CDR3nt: TGTGCCAGCAGCCTCGGGAATAGCGGGGCCCGCGAGCAGTACTTC
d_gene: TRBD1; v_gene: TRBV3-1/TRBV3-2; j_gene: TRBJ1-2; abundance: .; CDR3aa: CASSLQEGAGYTF; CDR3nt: TGTGCCAGCAGTCTACAGGAGGGGGCTGGCTACACCTTC